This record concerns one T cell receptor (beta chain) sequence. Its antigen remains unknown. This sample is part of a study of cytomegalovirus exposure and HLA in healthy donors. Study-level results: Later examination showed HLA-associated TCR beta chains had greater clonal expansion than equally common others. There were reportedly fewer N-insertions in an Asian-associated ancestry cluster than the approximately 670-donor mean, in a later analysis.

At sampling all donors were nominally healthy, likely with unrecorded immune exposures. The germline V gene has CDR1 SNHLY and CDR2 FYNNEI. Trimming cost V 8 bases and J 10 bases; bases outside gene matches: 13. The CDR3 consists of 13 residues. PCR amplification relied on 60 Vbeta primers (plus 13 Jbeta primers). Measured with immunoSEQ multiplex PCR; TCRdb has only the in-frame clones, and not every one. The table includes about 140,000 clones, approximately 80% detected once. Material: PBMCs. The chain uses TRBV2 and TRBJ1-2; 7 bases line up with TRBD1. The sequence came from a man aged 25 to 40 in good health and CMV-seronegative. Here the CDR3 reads CASLGQRGDDYTF. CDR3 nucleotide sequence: TGTGCCAGCTTGGGACAGAGGGGGGATGACTACACCTTC.